These 9 T cell receptor beta chains originate from one sample sequenced in a study of cytomegalovirus exposure and HLA in healthy donors. Both 60 Vbeta primers and 13 Jbeta primers went into the PCR. Here immunoSEQ multiplex PCR was the method, and the copy in TCRdb shows in-frame clones only, minus some. The sample carries about 120,000 clones, around 77% recorded once. The sequenced sample was PBMCs. The receptors here all came from a young man in good health and CMV-seropositive.

V usage is TRBV14 and J usage is TRBJ1-1; D gene unclear. Trimming removed 1 base at V and 9 bases at J, with 15 bases between. Germline CDR1 reads SGHDN; CDR2 reads FVKESK. The CDR3 is 14 residues long. CDR3 nucleotides: TGTGCCAGCAGCCAAGGACCGGCTAAAGCGAAAGCTTTCTTT. Residues: CASSQGPAKAKAFF.

In this sample, this clone turned up once. CDR3 in amino acids: CASSPGASGDYEQYF. The DNA of the CDR3 is TGCGCCAGCAGCCCCGGGGCTAGCGGGGACTACGAGCAGTACTTC. V and J are TRBV4-1 and TRBJ2-7, with 9 bases aligning to TRBD2. Germline lookup yields CDR1 MGHRA and CDR2 YSYEKL. V shed 4 bases and J 3 bases; nucleotides not matched to a gene: 7. The CDR3 sequence is 15 residues long.

This clone occurred a few times. The chain is built from TRBV6-5 and TRBJ2-5; 10 bases are a match to TRBD1. The germline gives CDR1 MNHEY, CDR2 SVGAGI. J was trimmed by 4 bases and V by 10 bases; bases with no gene match: 9. The CDR3 extends over 14 amino acids. The CDR3 DNA reads TGTGCCATTTCCCGAGACAGGGGGCGAGAGACCCAGTACTTC. Its protein product is CAISRDRGRETQYF.

The rearrangement joins TRBV25-1 to TRBJ1-1; maybe TRBD1 (6 bases). The CDR3 loop spans 12 amino acids. Trimming left V 7 bases short and J 10 bases short, with 16 bases between. Per the germline V gene, CDR1 is MGHDK and CDR2 is SYGVNS. In DNA form, the CDR3 reads TGTGCCAGCAAAAGCAGGGGAGAAAGAGCTTTCTTT. Translated, it gives CASKSRGERAFF.

The chain combines TRBV2 with TRBJ1-1; D possibly corresponds to TRBD1 (6 bases). CDR3 length: 13 residues. The germline CDR1 and CDR2 sequences are SNHLY and FYNNEI. Deletions cut 8 bases from V and 1 base from J, with 11 bases between. The DNA for the CDR3 is TGTGCCAGCGGGCGACAGGCGAACACTGAAGCTTTCTTT. Translating it yields CASGRQANTEAFF.

The gene calls are TRBV6-4 and TRBJ2-3; D is unresolved. CDR1 and CDR2 from the germline V gene are MRHNA and SNTAGT. The CDR3 consists of 13 residues. Trimming cost V 4 bases and J 4 bases, with 9 bases left between them. The chain's CDR3 is CASSVVAADTQYF. The CDR3 nucleotides are TGTGCCAGCAGTGTGGTGGCCGCAGATACGCAGTATTTT.

V is TRBV5-4 and J is TRBJ1-1; D uncertain. This CDR3 spans 15 amino acids. V was pared by 2 bases and J by 0 bases, with 11 bases between. The germline V gene encodes CDR1 SGHNT and CDR2 YYREEE (reference sequence). The CDR3 DNA sequence: TGTGCCAGCAGCTTAGATGAGAATCTGAACACTGAAGCTTTCTTT. It yields the protein CASSLDENLNTEAFF.

This chain joins TRBV6-5 and TRBJ1-3; no definite D call. Trimming stripped 0 bases from V and 3 bases from J, with 9 bases between. Germline-derived CDR1 and CDR2 are MNHEY and SVGAGI. The CDR3 has 15 residues. CDR3 sequence (DNA): TGTGCCAGCAGTTACTCGATTGGTAGTGGAAACACCATATATTTT. Its protein is CASSYSIGSGNTIYF.

The chain joins TRBV5-4 to TRBJ2-2, with D maybe TRBD1 (6 bases). Trimming took 4 bases from V and 1 from J, leaving 8 bases between them. The CDR3 sequence is 14 residues long. In germline, CDR1 is SGHNT, CDR2 YYREEE (reference sequence). For the CDR3, the DNA is TGTGCCAGCAGCATACAGGGGAACACCGGGGAGCTGTTTTTT. Translating gives CASSIQGNTGELFF.